This record covers a single T cell receptor (beta chain). In terms of age and location, participants ranged from about 18 to 90 years and lived in 24 US areas. Recovered participants had two consecutive negative NP/OP PCR tests, healthcare professional clearance, or symptom resolution. This entry comes from a study of blood T cell repertoires in COVID-19. Study-wide background: The United States, Italy and Spain were the sources of the acute and convalescent COVID-19 samples. In each case, the material was cDNA or gDNA derived from T cells, B-cell-depleted T cells, or PBMCs.

Repertoires were generated with immunoSEQ multiplex PCR, while TCRdb's copy carries only in-frame clones and drops some. The data contain around 180,000 clones, around 86% of them singletons. This TCR came from a woman in her thirties who had recovered from COVID-19. Sequencing was done on a sample of PBMCs or T cells enriched from blood (not recorded which).

CDR3 region: CAINRGSPSGNTIYF. Written as DNA, the CDR3 is TGTGCCATTAACAGGGGAAGCCCCTCTGGAAACACCATATATTTT. The chain uses TRBV10-3 and TRBJ1-3; TRBD1 agrees at 7 bases. The CDR3 extends over 15 amino acids. Germline V gene data show CDR1 as ENHRY and CDR2 as SYGVKD. Germline trimming cut 9 bases from V and 0 bases from J; bases unmatched to any gene: 8.